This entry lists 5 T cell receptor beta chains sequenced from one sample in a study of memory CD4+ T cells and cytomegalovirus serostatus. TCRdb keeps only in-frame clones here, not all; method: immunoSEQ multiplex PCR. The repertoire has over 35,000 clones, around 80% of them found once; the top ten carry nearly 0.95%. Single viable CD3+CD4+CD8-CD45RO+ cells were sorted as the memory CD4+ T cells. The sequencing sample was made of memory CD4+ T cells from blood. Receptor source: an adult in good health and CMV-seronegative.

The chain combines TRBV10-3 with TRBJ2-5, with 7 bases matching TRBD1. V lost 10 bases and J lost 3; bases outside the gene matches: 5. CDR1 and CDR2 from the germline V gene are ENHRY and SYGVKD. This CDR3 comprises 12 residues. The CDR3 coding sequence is TGTGCCACCAACAGGGGAAAAGAGACCCAGTACTTC. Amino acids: CATNRGKETQYF.

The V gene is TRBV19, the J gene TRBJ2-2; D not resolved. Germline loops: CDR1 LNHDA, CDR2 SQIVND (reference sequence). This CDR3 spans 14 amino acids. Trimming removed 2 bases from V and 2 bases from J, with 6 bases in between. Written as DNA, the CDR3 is TGTGCCAGTAGTATACTGCCAAACACCGGGGAGCTGTTTTTT. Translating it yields CASSILPNTGELFF.

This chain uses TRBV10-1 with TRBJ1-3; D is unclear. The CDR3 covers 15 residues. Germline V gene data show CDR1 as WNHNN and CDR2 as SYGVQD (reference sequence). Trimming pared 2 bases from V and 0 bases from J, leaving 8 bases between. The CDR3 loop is CASSERVLSGNTIYF. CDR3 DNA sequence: TGCGCCAGCAGTGAGAGAGTGCTCTCTGGAAACACCATATATTTT.

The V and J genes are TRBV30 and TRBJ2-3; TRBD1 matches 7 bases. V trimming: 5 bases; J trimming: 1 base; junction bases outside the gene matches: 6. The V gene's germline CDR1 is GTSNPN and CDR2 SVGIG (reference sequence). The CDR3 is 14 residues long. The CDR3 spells CAWDRASGTDTQYF. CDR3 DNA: TGTGCCTGGGACAGGGCGTCGGGCACAGATACGCAGTATTTT.

CDR3 sequence (DNA): TGTGCCAGCACCAGTTACAGGGGCCCCCCCTACGAGCAGTACTTC. Encoded protein: CASTSYRGPPYEQYF. The rearrangement joins TRBV28 to TRBJ2-7, with 7 bases identical to TRBD1. CDR1 MDHEN and CDR2 SYDVKM come from the germline V gene. V was pared by 7 bases and J by 2 bases, with 11 bases of the junction left unmatched. CDR3 length equals 15 residues.